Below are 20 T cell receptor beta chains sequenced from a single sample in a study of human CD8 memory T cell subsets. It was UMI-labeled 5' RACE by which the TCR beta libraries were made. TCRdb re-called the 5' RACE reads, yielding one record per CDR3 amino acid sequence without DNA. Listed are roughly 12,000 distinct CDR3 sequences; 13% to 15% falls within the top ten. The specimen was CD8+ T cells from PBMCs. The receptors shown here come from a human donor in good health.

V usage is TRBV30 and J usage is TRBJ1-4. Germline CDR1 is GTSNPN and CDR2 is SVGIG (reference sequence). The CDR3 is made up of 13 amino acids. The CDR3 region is CAWSDGLDEKLFF.

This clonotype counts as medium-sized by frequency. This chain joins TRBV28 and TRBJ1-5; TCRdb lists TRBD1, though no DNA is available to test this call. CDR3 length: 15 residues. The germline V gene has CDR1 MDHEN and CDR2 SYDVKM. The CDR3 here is CASSFDQGFNQPQHF.

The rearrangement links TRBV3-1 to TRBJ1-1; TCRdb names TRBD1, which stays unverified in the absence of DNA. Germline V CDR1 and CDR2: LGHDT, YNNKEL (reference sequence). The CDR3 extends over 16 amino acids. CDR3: CASSQDPATGNTEAFF. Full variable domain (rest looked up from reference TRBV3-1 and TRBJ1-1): DTAVSQTPKYLVTQMGNDKSIKCEQNLGHDTMYWYKQDSKKFLKIMFSYNNKELIINETVPNRFSPKSPDKAHLNLHINSLELGDSAVYFCASSQDPATGNTEAFFGQGTRLTVV.

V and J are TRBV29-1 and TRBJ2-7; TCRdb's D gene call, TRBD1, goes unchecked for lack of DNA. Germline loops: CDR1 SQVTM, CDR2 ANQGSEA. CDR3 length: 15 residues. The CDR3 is CSVVPDMTGEQEQYF.

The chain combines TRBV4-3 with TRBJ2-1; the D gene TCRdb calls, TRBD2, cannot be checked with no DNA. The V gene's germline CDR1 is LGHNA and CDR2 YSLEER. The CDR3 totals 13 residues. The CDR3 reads CASSWGLGNEQFF.

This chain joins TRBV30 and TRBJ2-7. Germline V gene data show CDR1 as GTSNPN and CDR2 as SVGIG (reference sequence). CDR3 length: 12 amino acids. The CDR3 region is CACTSNSYEQYF.

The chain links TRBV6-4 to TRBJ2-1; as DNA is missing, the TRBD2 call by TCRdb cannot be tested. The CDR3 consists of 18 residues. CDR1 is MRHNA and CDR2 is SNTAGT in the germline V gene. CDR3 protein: CASSDTATSGRVGNEQFF.

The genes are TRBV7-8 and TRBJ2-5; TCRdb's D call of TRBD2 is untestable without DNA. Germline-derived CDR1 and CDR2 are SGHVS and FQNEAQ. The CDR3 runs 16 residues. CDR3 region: CASSLGASGSVETQYF.

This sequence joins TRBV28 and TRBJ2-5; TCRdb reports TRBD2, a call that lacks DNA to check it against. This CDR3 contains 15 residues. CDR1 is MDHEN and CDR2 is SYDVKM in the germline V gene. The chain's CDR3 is CASRTSGLSKETQYF.

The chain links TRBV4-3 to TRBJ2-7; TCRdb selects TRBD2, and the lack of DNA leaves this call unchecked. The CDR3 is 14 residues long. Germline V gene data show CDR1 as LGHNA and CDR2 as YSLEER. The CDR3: CASSQDRGRREQYF.

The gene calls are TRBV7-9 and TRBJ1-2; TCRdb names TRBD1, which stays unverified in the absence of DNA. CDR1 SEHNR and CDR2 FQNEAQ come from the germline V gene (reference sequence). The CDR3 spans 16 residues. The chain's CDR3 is CASSPLRRGANYGYTF. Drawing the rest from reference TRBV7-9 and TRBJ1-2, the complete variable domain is DTGVSQNPRHKITKRGQNVTFRCDPISEHNRLYWYRQTLGQGPEFLTYFQNEAQLEKSRLLSDRFSAERPKGSFSTLEIQRTEQGDSAMYLCASSPLRRGANYGYTFGSGTRLTVV.

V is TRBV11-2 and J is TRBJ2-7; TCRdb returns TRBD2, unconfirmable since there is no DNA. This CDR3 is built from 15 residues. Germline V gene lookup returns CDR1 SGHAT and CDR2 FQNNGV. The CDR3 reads CASSPPLAVLYEQYF.

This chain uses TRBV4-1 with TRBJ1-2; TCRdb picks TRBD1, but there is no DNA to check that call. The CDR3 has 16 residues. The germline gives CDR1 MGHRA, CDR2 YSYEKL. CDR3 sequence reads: CASSGRTGGNRYGYTF.

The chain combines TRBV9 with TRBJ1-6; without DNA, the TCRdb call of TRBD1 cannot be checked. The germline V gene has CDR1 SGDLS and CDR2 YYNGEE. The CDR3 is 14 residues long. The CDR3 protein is CASSVGERNSPLHF.

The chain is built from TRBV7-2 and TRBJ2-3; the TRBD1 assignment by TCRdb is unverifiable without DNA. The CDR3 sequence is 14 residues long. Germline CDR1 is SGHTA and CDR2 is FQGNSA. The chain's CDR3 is CASSVPQEADTQYF. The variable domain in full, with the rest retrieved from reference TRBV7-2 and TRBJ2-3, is GAGVSQSPSNKVTEKGKDVELRCDPISGHTALYWYRQSLGQGLEFLIYFQGNSAPDKSGLPSDRFSAERTGGSVSTLTIQRTQQEDSAVYLCASSVPQEADTQYFGPGTRLTVL.

CDR3 region: CASSFGAGMHNEQFF. The rearrangement uses TRBV27 and TRBJ2-1; as DNA is missing, the TRBD1 call by TCRdb cannot be tested. The CDR3 runs 15 residues. Germline loops: CDR1 MNHEY, CDR2 SMNVEV (reference sequence).

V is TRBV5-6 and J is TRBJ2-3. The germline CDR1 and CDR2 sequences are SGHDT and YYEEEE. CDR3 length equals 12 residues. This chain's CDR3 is CASSSSTDTQYF.

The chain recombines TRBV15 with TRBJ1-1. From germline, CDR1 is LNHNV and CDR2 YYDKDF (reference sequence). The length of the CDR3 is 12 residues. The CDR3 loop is CATSRENTEAFF. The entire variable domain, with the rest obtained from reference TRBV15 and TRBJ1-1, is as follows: DAMVIQNPRYQVTQFGKPVTLSCSQTLNHNVMYWYQQKSSQAPKLLFHYYDKDFNNEADTPDNFQSRRPNTSFCFLDIRSPGLGDTAMYLCATSRENTEAFFGQGTRLTVV.

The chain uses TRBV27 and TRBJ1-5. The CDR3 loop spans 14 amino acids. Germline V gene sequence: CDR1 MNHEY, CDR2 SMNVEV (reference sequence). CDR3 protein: CASSPGLGNQPQHF.

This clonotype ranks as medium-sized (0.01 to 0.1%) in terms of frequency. The chain's CDR3 is CSAVQTGGNGYTF. V usage is TRBV29-1 and J usage is TRBJ1-2; no DNA is available, so the TRBD1 call from TCRdb remains unchecked. Looked up from germline, CDR1 is SQVTM and CDR2 is ANQGSEA. This CDR3 spans 13 amino acids.